Each of the 21 T cell receptor beta chains below was sequenced from the same sample in a study of beta chain features in type 1 diabetes. The entirety of the isolated RNA underwent reverse transcription, so expressed TCRB transcripts were sequenced. Repertoires were generated with immunoSEQ multiplex PCR, while TCRdb's copy carries only in-frame clones and drops some. This table has around 320,000 clones, around 15% appearing once. The sequenced material came from central memory CD4+ T cells from blood. The receptors were gathered from a man younger than 40 in good health.

The table lists this clone with a few counts. The chain has TRBV6-4 and TRBJ1-2; the match to TRBD1 covers 7 bases. V trimming: 7 bases; J trimming: 6 bases; junction bases outside the gene matches: 8. Germline CDR1 and CDR2: MRHNA and SNTAGT. The CDR3 sequence is 13 residues long. The CDR3 loop is CASTEGAGDGYTF. CDR3 bases: TGTGCCAGCACGGAGGGGGCGGGGGATGGCTACACCTTC.

This clone has a handful of counts. This chain joins TRBV5-1 and TRBJ2-1, with 11 bases lining up with TRBD2. The germline gives CDR1 SGHRS, CDR2 YFSETQ. The V and J ends lost 5 bases and 7 bases, in that order; junction bases with no gene match: 8. This CDR3 spans 15 amino acids. CDR3 residues: CASRKELAGVNEQFF. CDR3 nucleotide sequence: TGCGCCAGCAGAAAAGAACTAGCGGGAGTAAATGAGCAGTTCTTC.

The sample holds a few counts of this clone. DNA for the CDR3: TGTGCCAGCAGCGCGACAGGGTTGACTAACTATGGCTACACCTTC. Translated: CASSATGLTNYGYTF. The J gene is TRBJ1-2, the V gene TRBV9; 7 positions agree with TRBD1. V shed 3 bases, J shed 0 bases, and the junction held 5 bases outside the gene matches. The length of the CDR3 is 15 residues. Germline-derived CDR1 and CDR2 are SGDLS and YYNGEE.

This chain uses TRBV7-9 with TRBJ1-3; D possibly corresponds to TRBD1 (5 bases). The ends were cut back, 1 base at V and 7 bases at J, with 11 bases in the middle. The germline V gene encodes CDR1 SEHNR and CDR2 FQNEAQ (reference sequence). The CDR3 is 14 amino acids. The DNA for the CDR3 is TGTGCCAGCAGCTTAGACGGCAGGGTGAACACCATATATTTT. It is translated as CASSLDGRVNTIYF. The whole variable domain, filled in from reference TRBV7-9 and TRBJ1-3, reads DTGVSQNPRHKITKRGQNVTFRCDPISEHNRLYWYRQTLGQGPEFLTYFQNEAQLEKSRLLSDRFSAERPKGSFSTLEIQRTEQGDSAMYLCASSLDGRVNTIYFGEGSWLTVV.

The DNA of the CDR3 is TGTGCCAGCAGTAAAACCCCACGTTATAGCAATCAGCCCCAGCATTTT. This gives the protein CASSKTPRYSNQPQHF. The V call is TRBV6-6, the J call TRBJ1-5, with D uncertain. V was trimmed by 5 bases and J by 0 bases, leaving 14 bases between them. Germline CDR1 reads MNHNY; CDR2 reads SVGAGI (reference sequence). CDR3 size: 16 residues.

This clone was detected ten times or more. The CDR3, as DNA: TGCGCCAGCAGCCAATCCAGTCAAGAGACCCAGTACTTC. It translates to CASSQSSQETQYF. The chain combines TRBV4-3 with TRBJ2-5; D not resolved. The CDR3 spans 13 residues. CDR1 and CDR2 (germline): LGHNA, YSLEER. Trimming removed 2 bases at V and 2 bases at J, with 6 bases between.

The genes are TRBV6-5 and TRBJ2-7, with no clear D. CDR3 length: 11 amino acids. Trimming left V 4 bases short and J 4 bases short, with 5 bases between. The germline gives CDR1 MNHEY, CDR2 SVGAGI. CDR3 sequence: CASSSLYEQYF. In nucleotides, the CDR3 is TGTGCCAGCAGTTCCTTATACGAGCAGTACTTC.

This clone was seen more than once but under ten times. This specimen includes other DNA sequences encoding the same CDR3. The chain carries TRBV27 and TRBJ1-3; D uncertain. Germline V CDR1 and CDR2: MNHEY, SMNVEV (reference sequence). Trimming cost V 3 bases and J 2 bases, with 8 bases left between them. The CDR3 contains 14 residues. The CDR3 region has the DNA TGTGCCAGCAGTTTGCAAGCCACTGGAAACACCATATATTTT. Translation: CASSLQATGNTIYF.

Remarks on this clone: A read error may be the cause here, since a much bigger clone is one base away. This sample also contains other DNA sequences that code for the same CDR3. This chain links TRBV7-7 with TRBJ1-1; D remains ambiguous. The length of the CDR3 is 13 residues. Germline V gene data show CDR1 as SSHAT and CDR2 as FNYEAQ (reference sequence). V lost 1 base and J 2 bases, leaving 5 bases between the germline ends. The CDR3 here is CASSLEQNTEAFF. DNA of the CDR3: TGTGCCAGCAGCTTAGAACAAAACACTGAAGCTTTCTTT.

The J gene is TRBJ2-2, the V gene TRBV21-1; the table's D call of TRBD1 was not tested on the DNA. TRBV21-1 is a pseudogene locus. The CDR3 has 15 residues. CDR3 residues: CAAASNRGDTGELFF. DNA for the CDR3: TGTGCCGCAGCCTCCAACAGGGGGGACACCGGGGAGCTGTTTTTT.

This clone was counted once. The chain couples TRBV5-1 to TRBJ1-1, with a weak D call TRBD1 (5 bases). Germline CDR1 SGHRS, CDR2 YFSETQ. Trimming left V 2 bases short and J 4 bases short, with 9 bases between. This CDR3 is built from 13 residues. The CDR3 here is CASSLRGSTEAFF. Written as DNA, the CDR3 is TGCGCCAGCAGCTTAAGGGGTAGCACTGAAGCTTTCTTT.

Concerning this clone itself: This may stem from a read error, because a much larger clone lies one nucleotide away. The chain uses TRBV5-1 and TRBJ2-1; 7 bases are shared with TRBD1. The V segment lost 0 bases and the J segment 13 bases; nucleotides outside the gene matches: 13. CDR1 SGHRS and CDR2 YFSETQ come from the germline V gene. This CDR3 comprises 15 residues. The CDR3 protein is CASSLGQGRWETQFF. DNA of the CDR3: TGCGCCAGCAGCTTGGGACAGGGTCGGTGGGAGACCCAGTTCTTC.

The sample holds a few counts of this clone. The chain recombines TRBV5-4 with TRBJ1-2; 9 bases line up with TRBD1. V gave up 5 bases and J gave up 2 bases; unmatched junction bases: 4. The CDR3 is 14 residues long. Germline CDR1 SGHNT, CDR2 YYREEE (reference sequence). CDR3 sequence: CASREQGANYGYTF. The DNA for the CDR3 is TGTGCCAGCAGGGAACAGGGGGCCAACTATGGCTACACCTTC.

This clone has more than one count but fewer than ten. One end of the junction is discordant with germline, which a read error may explain. The V call is TRBV6-1, the J call TRBJ2-4, with a weak D call TRBD2 (6 bases). Germline V gives CDR1 MNHNS, CDR2 SASEGT. The CDR3 covers 16 residues. The CDR3 region has the DNA TGTGCCATCAGTGAGGTTAGCGGATTAGCCAAAAACATTCAGTACTTC. It translates to CAISEVSGLAKNIQYF.

The V call is TRBV10-3, the J call TRBJ1-6; 7 nucleotides match TRBD1. The CDR3 sequence is 14 residues long. Trimming took 7 bases from V and 7 from J; bases not matched to a gene: 7. The germline V gene has CDR1 ENHRY and CDR2 SYGVKD. The CDR3 loop reads CAIMSGTANSPLHF. CDR3 in DNA: TGTGCCATCATGAGCGGGACAGCGAATTCACCCCTCCACTTT.

For the CDR3, the DNA is TGTGCCAGCAGCTCCCCGGCACCCGGAGAGTACGAGCAGTACTTC. It encodes CASSSPAPGEYEQYF. J is TRBJ2-7 and V is TRBV5-4; D remains unclear. The CDR3 is 15 amino acids. CDR1 is SGHNT, CDR2 YYREEE, per germline (reference sequence). Trimming took 3 bases from V and 4 from J, leaving 17 bases between them.

This clone was observed a few times. The V and J genes are TRBV6-6 and TRBJ1-1; D is uncertain. Trimming removed 5 bases at V and 0 bases at J, with 1 base between. This CDR3 contains 11 residues. The germline CDR1 and CDR2 sequences are MNHNY and SVGAGI (reference sequence). In DNA, the CDR3 is TGTGCCAGCAGTGTGAACACTGAAGCTTTCTTT. Its protein is CASSVNTEAFF.

The chain employs TRBV18 and TRBJ2-4, with D perhaps matching TRBD2 (5 bases). V dropped 2 bases and J dropped 6 bases, with 11 bases sitting between them. The CDR3 is made up of 14 amino acids. Germline CDR1 and CDR2: KGHSH and LQKENI. DNA of the CDR3: TGTGCCAGCTCACCAACCGGTGGGAGAAACATTCAGTACTTC. Translation gives CASSPTGGRNIQYF.

The chain is built from TRBV7-2 and TRBJ2-7, with a possible D match to TRBD1 (6 bases). V shed 1 base and J shed 3 bases, with 10 bases lying between them. The germline V gene encodes CDR1 SGHTA and CDR2 FQGNSA. CDR3 length equals 14 residues. CDR3 sequence (DNA): TGTGCCAGCAGCTTAGTAGGGGGACGCTACGAGCAGTACGTC. This encodes CASSLVGGRYEQYV.

V is TRBV5-1 and J is TRBJ2-3; 10 bases match TRBD2. The germline V gene encodes CDR1 SGHRS and CDR2 YFSETQ. This CDR3 has 15 residues. V dropped 4 bases and J dropped 5; count of bases not matched to a gene: 7. DNA for the CDR3: TGCGCCAGCAGCCCCGCCGGGACTAGCGTAGATACGCAGTATTTT. Its protein product is CASSPAGTSVDTQYF.

V gene TRBV11-2 combines with J gene TRBJ2-5, with 13 bases aligning to TRBD2. This CDR3 is built from 15 residues. The V segment lost 4 bases and the J segment 5 bases; nucleotides outside the gene matches: 4. Germline-derived CDR1 and CDR2 are SGHAT and FQNNGV. The CDR3 DNA reads as TGTGCCAGCAGCTGGACTAGCGGGAGTCGGGAGACCCAGTACTTC. Translating gives CASSWTSGSRETQYF. The variable domain in full, completed from reference TRBV11-2 and TRBJ2-5, reads EAGVAQSPRYKIIEKRQSVAFWCNPISGHATLYWYQQILGQGPKLLIQFQNNGVVDDSQLPKDRFSAERLKGVDSTLKIQPAKLEDSAVYLCASSWTSGSRETQYFGPGTRLLVL.